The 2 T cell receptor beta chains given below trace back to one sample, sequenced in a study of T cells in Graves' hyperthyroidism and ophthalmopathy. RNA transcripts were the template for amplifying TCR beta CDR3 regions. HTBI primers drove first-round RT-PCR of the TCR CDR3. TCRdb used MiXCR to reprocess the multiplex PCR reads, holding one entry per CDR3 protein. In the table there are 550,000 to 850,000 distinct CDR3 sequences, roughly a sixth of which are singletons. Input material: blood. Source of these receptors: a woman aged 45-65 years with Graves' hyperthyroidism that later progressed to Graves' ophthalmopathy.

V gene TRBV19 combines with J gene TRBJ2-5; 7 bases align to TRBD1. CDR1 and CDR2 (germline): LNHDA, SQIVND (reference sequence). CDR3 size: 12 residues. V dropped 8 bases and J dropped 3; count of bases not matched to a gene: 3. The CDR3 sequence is CASFDREETQYF. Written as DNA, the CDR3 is TGTGCCAGTTTCGACAGGGAAGAGACCCAGTACTTC.

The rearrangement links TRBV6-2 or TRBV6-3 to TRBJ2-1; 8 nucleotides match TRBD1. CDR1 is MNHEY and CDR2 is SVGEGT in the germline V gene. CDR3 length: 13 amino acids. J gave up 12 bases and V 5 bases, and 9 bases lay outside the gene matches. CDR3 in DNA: TGTGCCAGCAGTATAGACAGGGGAGGTGGGCAGTTCTTC. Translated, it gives CASSIDRGGGQFF.